The T cell receptor beta chain under discussion was sequenced for a study of cytomegalovirus exposure and HLA in healthy donors. The study, taken as a whole, reports: TCR beta sequences reportedly predicted the HLA-A and HLA-B alleles of most subjects accurately.

This clone was seen a handful of times. Its matching antigen is unknown. PCR involved 60 Vbeta and 13 Jbeta primers. Some clones are missing from TCRdb's copy, which holds only in-frame ones; the method was immunoSEQ multiplex PCR. The data contain about 120,000 clones, roughly 8.6% of them seen just once; the ten biggest clones take up less than 6.5%. The source of this sequence is a woman between 40 and 50 years old in good health and CMV-seropositive. Material: PBMCs.

CDR3 coding DNA: TGTGCAAGTCGCTTACATTCCAGGCAGGGCAATCAGCCCCAGCATTTT. It codes for CASRLHSRQGNQPQHF. This chain connects TRBV12-2 to TRBJ1-5; TRBD1 reflects the table's D call only, with no check against the DNA. TRBV12-2 is a listed pseudogene. This CDR3 contains 16 residues.